The 17 T cell receptor beta chains below all came from one sample that was sequenced in a study of T cells expressing NK-cell markers. Reprocessing the 5' RACE reads, TCRdb reports a single entry for every CDR3 protein and omits DNA. In all, the sample yields 500,000 or so distinct CDR3 sequences. The sample consisted of blood T cells: a sorted CD56 or NKG2C T cell subset, CD4+ or CD8+ T cells, or bulk PBMC T cells (not recorded which). The receptors originated from a young man in good health.

The chain joins TRBV5-1 to TRBJ2-3; the D call of TRBD2 rests on TCRdb alone, since no DNA is present to check it. The CDR3 runs to 15 residues. Germline CDR1 is SGHRS and CDR2 is YFSETQ. This chain's CDR3 is CASSFSGRAQDTQYF.

The chain has TRBV20-1 and TRBJ2-3; TCRdb calls TRBD2, which cannot be checked without DNA. Germline CDR1 is DFQATT and CDR2 is SNEGSKA (reference sequence). CDR3 length: 18 amino acids. This CDR3 reads CSARDLRGRTSVTDTQYF.

The chain links TRBV29-1 to TRBJ2-1; TCRdb calls TRBD2, which cannot be checked without DNA. The CDR3 covers 15 residues. Per germline, CDR1 SQVTM and CDR2 ANQGSEA. The CDR3 loop reads CSVVPLGEGHNEQFF.

The chain links TRBV6-1 to TRBJ2-2; TCRdb outputs TRBD2, but without DNA this stays unchecked. CDR1 and CDR2 (germline): MNHNS, SASEGT. This CDR3 has 17 amino acids. The CDR3 is CASMELAGGWGNGELFF.

The rearrangement links TRBV25-1 to TRBJ1-4. CDR1 is MGHDK and CDR2 is SYGVNS in the germline V gene. The CDR3 has 14 residues. This chain's CDR3 is CASSAGVSNEKLFF.

The genes are TRBV20-1 and TRBJ2-7. Per the germline V gene, CDR1 is DFQATT and CDR2 is SNEGSKA (reference sequence). The CDR3 covers 14 residues. CDR3 residues: CSARGEASSYEQYF.

The V gene is TRBV11-2, the J gene TRBJ2-3. The CDR3 has 12 residues. CDR1 and CDR2 (germline): SGHAT, FQNNGV. The CDR3 loop reads CASSLDPDTQYF.

The rearrangement links TRBV6-1 to TRBJ1-3; lacking DNA, the TRBD1 call made by TCRdb goes unchecked. CDR1 MNHNS and CDR2 SASEGT come from the germline V gene. The length of the CDR3 is 12 residues. The CDR3 sequence: CASRAGGNTIYF.

V gene TRBV12-3 or TRBV12-4 combines with J gene TRBJ1-1; with no DNA, the TCRdb D assignment of TRBD1 cannot be verified. This CDR3 has 14 residues. CDR3: CASTSEFGGTEAFF.

This chain links TRBV5-6 with TRBJ2-2; TCRdb proposes TRBD1, but this gene call is untestable without DNA. The CDR3 has 18 residues. Germline V gene lookup returns CDR1 SGHDT and CDR2 YYEEEE. CDR3 residues: CASSLELRQGINTGELFF.

V and J are TRBV6-2 or TRBV6-3 and TRBJ2-7. The CDR3 contains 12 residues. Germline loops: CDR1 MNHEY, CDR2 SVGEGT. CDR3: CASSGPFYEQYF.

J is TRBJ2-7 and V is TRBV30. CDR3 length equals 11 residues. CDR1 and CDR2 (germline): GTSNPN, SVGIG (reference sequence). The CDR3 reads CAWSAGHEQYF.

This chain links TRBV20-1 with TRBJ2-3; the TRBD1 assignment by TCRdb is unverifiable without DNA. Per the germline V gene, CDR1 is DFQATT and CDR2 is SNEGSKA (reference sequence). The length of the CDR3 is 14 residues. This chain's CDR3 is CSAREGGFTDTQYF.

V gene TRBV2 combines with J gene TRBJ2-5. Per the germline V gene, CDR1 is SNHLY and CDR2 is FYNNEI. This CDR3 spans 14 amino acids. CDR3 sequence reads: CASSERAFQETQYF.

The V and J genes are TRBV20-1 and TRBJ2-1; TCRdb proposes TRBD2, but this gene call is untestable without DNA. Germline V gene data show CDR1 as DFQATT and CDR2 as SNEGSKA (reference sequence). There are 15 residues in the CDR3. CDR3 sequence: CSRPSLYGKYNEQFF.

The chain combines TRBV4-2 with TRBJ2-1; there is no DNA to check the TCRdb D call of TRBD2. The CDR3 extends over 17 amino acids. Per the germline V gene, CDR1 is LGHNA and CDR2 is YNFKEQ. The CDR3 here is CASSQAVAGISYNEQFF.

This chain connects TRBV3-1 to TRBJ2-3; without DNA, the TCRdb call of TRBD1 cannot be checked. Per the germline V gene, CDR1 is LGHDT and CDR2 is YNNKEL (reference sequence). The CDR3 extends over 15 amino acids. Here the CDR3 reads CASSQETMQGATQYF.